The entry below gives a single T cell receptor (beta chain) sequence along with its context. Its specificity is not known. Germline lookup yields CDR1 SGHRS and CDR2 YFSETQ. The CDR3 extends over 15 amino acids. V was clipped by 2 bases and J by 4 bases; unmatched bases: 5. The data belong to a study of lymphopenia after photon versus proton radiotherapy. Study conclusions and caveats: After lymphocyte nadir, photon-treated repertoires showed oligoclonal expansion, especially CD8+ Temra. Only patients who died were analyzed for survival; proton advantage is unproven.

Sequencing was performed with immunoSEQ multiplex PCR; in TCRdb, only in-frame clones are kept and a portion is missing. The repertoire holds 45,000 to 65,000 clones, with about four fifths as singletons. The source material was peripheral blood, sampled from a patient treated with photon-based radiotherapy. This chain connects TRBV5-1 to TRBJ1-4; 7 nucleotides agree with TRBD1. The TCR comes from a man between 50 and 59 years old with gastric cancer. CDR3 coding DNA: TGCGCCAGCAGCTTTAAGGGGGCAGATAATGAAAAACTGTTTTTT. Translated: CASSFKGADNEKLFF.